Below are 30 T cell receptor beta chains sequenced from a single sample in a study of cytomegalovirus exposure and HLA in healthy donors. Primers for the PCR totalled 60 Vbeta and 13 Jbeta. The table came from immunoSEQ multiplex PCR; TCRdb's copy has only in-frame clones and leaves some out. The profile shows 110,000 to 150,000 clones, over 65% of them singletons. The sample was PBMCs. These receptors were collected from a female donor in good health and CMV-seronegative.

V and J are TRBV6-5 and TRBJ1-2; 12 nucleotides line up with TRBD1. The germline CDR1 and CDR2 sequences are MNHEY and SVGAGI. The ends lost 5 bases at V and 7 bases at J; junction bases unmatched: 5. This CDR3 is 14 amino acids long. The CDR3, as DNA: TGTGCCAGCAGTCAGGGACAGGGGGCTTTTGGCTACACCTTC. The encoded protein is CASSQGQGAFGYTF.

This clone was seen a few times. The chain carries TRBV30 and TRBJ2-3; 13 bases are a match to TRBD2. The junction had 16 bases not matched to a gene; V was cut back by 2 bases and J by 5 bases. CDR1 and CDR2 from the germline V gene are GTSNPN and SVGIG (reference sequence). This CDR3 is 19 amino acids long. CDR3 residues: CAWSPLGLAGEVGRDTQYF. The CDR3 DNA reads TGTGCCTGGAGTCCACTCGGACTAGCGGGAGAGGTTGGTAGAGATACGCAGTATTTT.

The rearrangement uses TRBV9 and TRBJ1-4; TRBD1 aligns across 7 bases. The germline gives CDR1 SGDLS, CDR2 YYNGEE. There are 14 residues in the CDR3. V lost 3 bases, J lost 8 bases, and 7 bases stayed unmatched. CDR3 sequence: CASSAGGTAEKLFF. DNA of the CDR3: TGTGCCAGCAGCGCTGGGGGGACAGCCGAAAAACTGTTTTTT. The variable domain in full, completed from reference TRBV9 and TRBJ1-4, reads DSGVTQTPKHLITATGQRVTLRCSPRSGDLSVYWYQQSLDQGLQFLIQYYNGEERAKGNILERFSAQQFPDLHSELNLSSLELGDSALYFCASSAGGTAEKLFFGSGTQLSVL.

The CDR3 sequence is CASSPGGGSPLHF. The CDR3 bases are TGTGCCAGTAGTCCAGGGGGCGGGTCACCCCTCCACTTT. The chain recombines TRBV19 with TRBJ1-6, with 8 bases matching TRBD1. The trim removed 5 bases at V and 10 bases at J, leaving 4 bases unmatched. The CDR3 totals 13 residues. The V gene's germline CDR1 is LNHDA and CDR2 SQIVND (reference sequence).

The V call is TRBV29-1, the J call TRBJ2-2; D might be TRBD2 (5 bases). Trimming shortened V by 6 bases and J by 5 bases, and 13 bases separated the two germline ends. Germline assignment: CDR1 SQVTM and CDR2 ANQGSEA. The CDR3 is made up of 13 amino acids. CDR3 bases: TGCAGCGTCTCCGCCCGGGGAACCGGGGAGCTGTTTTTT. It codes for CSVSARGTGELFF.

The genes are TRBV5-4 and TRBJ2-5, with D perhaps matching TRBD1 (5 bases). The CDR3 is 15 residues long. V was trimmed by 3 bases and J by 0 bases, leaving 12 bases between them. CDR1 SGHNT and CDR2 YYREEE come from the germline V gene (reference sequence). The CDR3 protein is CASSSRTLYQETQYF. DNA of the CDR3: TGTGCCAGCAGCTCCCGGACACTGTACCAAGAGACCCAGTACTTC.

In DNA, the CDR3 is TGTGCCAGCAGCGTAGCTTCGGGACAGAAGTTAGATACGCAGTATTTT. Translated: CASSVASGQKLDTQYF. The chain joins TRBV9 to TRBJ2-3; TRBD1 aligns across 7 bases. CDR1 and CDR2 from the germline V gene are SGDLS and YYNGEE. This CDR3 has 16 residues. After removal of 0 bases from V and 5 bases from J, the junction contained 9 bases not matched to a gene.

The rearrangement uses TRBV28 and TRBJ1-2; D possibly corresponds to TRBD1 (5 bases). The CDR3 has 15 amino acids. V lost 3 bases and J 4 bases, leaving 15 bases between the germline ends. Germline V lookup: CDR1 MDHEN, CDR2 SYDVKM. The CDR3: CASSFVGALSYGYTF. CDR3 sequence (DNA): TGTGCCAGCAGTTTCGTTGGGGCGCTGAGCTATGGCTACACCTTC.

This chain connects TRBV5-6 to TRBJ2-7; possible D gene TRBD1, 6 bases. Trimming took 4 bases from V and 0 from J, leaving 14 bases between them. From germline, CDR1 is SGHDT and CDR2 YYEEEE. The CDR3 has 15 amino acids. The CDR3 sequence is CASSGTGLSSYEQYF. The CDR3 DNA follows: TGTGCCAGCAGCGGAACAGGGTTGAGCTCCTACGAGCAGTACTTC. The full variable domain, with the rest looked up from reference TRBV5-6 and TRBJ2-7, is DAGVTQSPTHLIKTRGQQVTLRCSPKSGHDTVSWYQQALGQGPQFIFQYYEEEERQRGNFPDRFSGHQFPNYSSELNVNALLLGDSALYLCASSGTGLSSYEQYFGPGTRLTVT.

The rearrangement uses TRBV14 and TRBJ2-2; D may be TRBD1 (5 bases). The CDR3 spans 13 residues. The V gene lost 4 bases and the J gene lost 7 bases, with 10 bases spanning the gap. Germline V gene lookup returns CDR1 SGHDN and CDR2 FVKESK. CDR3 sequence (DNA): TGTGCCAGCAGCCGACAGCAGGTCGGGGAGCTGTTTTTT. This codes for CASSRQQVGELFF.

This clone was detected only a few times. The V call is TRBV11-2, the J call TRBJ2-1, with 8 bases identical to TRBD1. The CDR3 is made up of 14 amino acids. Germline V CDR1 and CDR2: SGHAT, FQNNGV. Trimming removed 2 bases from V and 14 bases from J; junction bases left unmatched: 11. CDR3: CASSLSRGRGGEFF. The CDR3 nucleotides are TGTGCCAGCAGCTTAAGCAGGGGGCGCGGTGGGGAGTTCTTC.

This clone was found a few times. Here the CDR3 reads CASSTNPLGNTEAFF. The CDR3 DNA follows: TGTGCCAGCAGCACTAACCCCTTAGGAAACACTGAAGCTTTCTTT. V is TRBV5-5 and J is TRBJ1-1, with D unresolved. The CDR3 extends over 15 amino acids. The V and J ends lost 4 bases and 2 bases respectively, with 15 bases between them. Per germline, CDR1 SGHKS and CDR2 YYEKEE (reference sequence).

This clone was seen once. The CDR3, as DNA: TGTGCCAGTAGTATAGATATCGCGGGACTAGCGGCAACCTACGAGCAGTACTTC. Protein: CASSIDIAGLAATYEQYF. The genes are TRBV19 and TRBJ2-7; 11 bases are shared with TRBD2. The ends lost 0 bases at V and 2 bases at J; junction bases unmatched: 9. The CDR3 sequence is 18 residues long. CDR1 LNHDA and CDR2 SQIVND come from the germline V gene (reference sequence).

This clone was detected once. The chain recombines TRBV7-2 with TRBJ1-1; weak D call: TRBD1 (5 bases). CDR1 and CDR2 (germline): SGHTA, FQGNSA. The CDR3 length is 15 residues. The germline V and J ends were trimmed by 3 bases and 0 bases, with 11 bases remaining between them. CDR3 region: CASSFRRGVNTEAFF. DNA for the CDR3: TGTGCCAGCAGCTTTCGGAGGGGTGTGAACACTGAAGCTTTCTTT.

The chain carries TRBV5-1 and TRBJ1-1; D is ambiguous. Germline-derived CDR1 and CDR2 are SGHRS and YFSETQ. The CDR3 runs 16 residues. V lost 0 bases and J lost 4, with 16 bases in between. The CDR3 nucleotides read TGCGCCAGCAGCTTGGGCACGGCGGGTGGCGTCACTGAAGCTTTCTTT. Protein product: CASSLGTAGGVTEAFF.

The chain is built from TRBV30 and TRBJ2-2; the D gene is possibly TRBD1 (7 bases). V was shortened by 2 bases and J by 5 bases, with 12 bases between the two germline ends. The CDR3 has 14 residues. CDR1 GTSNPN and CDR2 SVGIG come from the germline V gene (reference sequence). CDR3 nucleotide sequence: TGTGCCTGGAGTCGTCCAGGGGGGACCGGGGAGCTGTTTTTT. It codes for CAWSRPGGTGELFF. The full variable domain, its missing parts supplied by reference TRBV30 and TRBJ2-2, is SQTIHQWPATLVQPVGSPLSLECTVEGTSNPNLYWYRQAAGRGLQLLFYSVGIGQISSEVPQNLSASRPQDRQFILSSKKLLLSDSGFYLCAWSRPGGTGELFFGEGSRLTVL.

There are a few counts of this clone. The chain couples TRBV2 to TRBJ1-2; D is perhaps TRBD1 (6 bases). This CDR3 has 14 amino acids. V was pared by 1 base and J by 6 bases, with 12 bases between. The germline V gene has CDR1 SNHLY and CDR2 FYNNEI. The CDR3: CASSEEGRGDGYTF. The CDR3 region has the DNA TGTGCCAGCAGTGAAGAGGGCAGGGGAGATGGCTACACCTTC.

The chain uses TRBV6-5 and TRBJ1-1, with D perhaps matching TRBD1 (5 bases). Germline CDR1 and CDR2: MNHEY and SVGAGI. The CDR3 extends over 13 amino acids. Trimming took off 8 bases at V and 4 bases at J, with 14 bases between the two ends. The CDR3 protein is CASGTDSFTEAFF. The DNA for the CDR3 is TGTGCCAGCGGTACCGACAGCTTCACTGAAGCTTTCTTT.

The chain recombines TRBV19 with TRBJ2-7; 9 bases fit TRBD1. Germline V lookup: CDR1 LNHDA, CDR2 SQIVND (reference sequence). J gave up 4 bases and V 3 bases, and 4 bases lay outside the gene matches. CDR3 length equals 14 residues. CDR3 residues: CASSIGTGPYEQYF. The DNA for the CDR3 is TGTGCCAGTAGTATTGGGACAGGGCCATACGAGCAGTACTTC.

V usage is TRBV29-1 and J usage is TRBJ2-4; D is perhaps TRBD1 (7 bases). Germline values: CDR1 SQVTM, CDR2 ANQGSEA. The V and J ends lost 4 bases and 0 bases respectively, with 16 bases between them. The CDR3 is made up of 16 amino acids. The CDR3 sequence: CSVAVAGQIAKNIQYF. The CDR3 bases are TGCAGCGTTGCGGTGGCGGGACAGATAGCCAAAAACATTCAGTACTTC.

The rearrangement uses TRBV2 and TRBJ1-5; D may be TRBD1 (6 bases). V was shortened by 6 bases and J by 8 bases, with 14 bases between the two germline ends. The V gene's germline CDR1 is SNHLY and CDR2 FYNNEI. There are 13 residues in the CDR3. The CDR3 protein is CASSERGTEPQHF. CDR3 nucleotides: TGTGCCAGCAGCGAAAGGGGGACGGAGCCCCAGCATTTT.

Details on this clone: The junction departs from the called germline gene at one end, perhaps through a read error. The chain joins TRBV7-9 to TRBJ1-2; D gene unclear. This CDR3 is 12 amino acids long. Germline CDR1 and CDR2: SEHNR and FQNEAQ (reference sequence). The chain's CDR3 is CSSPHEGYGYTF. Here the CDR3 DNA reads TGTTCCAGCCCGCACGAGGGTTATGGCTACACCTTC.

The gene calls are TRBV30 and TRBJ2-2; 10 bases line up with TRBD2. Trimming removed 4 bases from V and 7 bases from J; junction bases left unmatched: 6. Germline-derived CDR1 and CDR2 are GTSNPN and SVGIG (reference sequence). This CDR3 is 14 amino acids long. CDR3 nucleotides: TGTGCCTGGAACCTAGCGGGAGTGGTCGGGGAGCTGTTTTTT. Translated: CAWNLAGVVGELFF. Looking up the rest from reference TRBV30 and TRBJ2-2 gives the full variable domain: SQTIHQWPATLVQPVGSPLSLECTVEGTSNPNLYWYRQAAGRGLQLLFYSVGIGQISSEVPQNLSASRPQDRQFILSSKKLLLSDSGFYLCAWNLAGVVGELFFGEGSRLTVL.

The chain has TRBV7-8 and TRBJ2-4; 7 bases are shared with TRBD1. V gave up 4 bases and J gave up 6 bases; unmatched junction bases: 9. The V gene's germline CDR1 is SGHVS and CDR2 FQNEAQ. This CDR3 spans 15 amino acids. The CDR3 loop is CASSSLGQTGNIQYF. The CDR3, as DNA: TGTGCCAGCAGCTCCCTGGGACAGACTGGAAACATTCAGTACTTC.

The chain has TRBV28 and TRBJ2-2; 8 bases are shared with TRBD1. V dropped 0 bases and J dropped 5; count of bases not matched to a gene: 11. This CDR3 spans 18 amino acids. Per germline, CDR1 MDHEN and CDR2 SYDVKM. The CDR3 sequence is CASSLWLGRGRHTGELFF. CDR3 bases: TGTGCCAGCAGTTTATGGTTGGGCAGGGGGCGCCATACCGGGGAGCTGTTTTTT.

The V call is TRBV7-9, the J call TRBJ2-1, with 7 bases identical to TRBD2. This CDR3 is built from 14 residues. Per the germline V gene, CDR1 is SEHNR and CDR2 is FQNEAQ (reference sequence). V gave up 5 bases and J gave up 6 bases; unmatched junction bases: 7. Here the CDR3 reads CASSPVASGNEQFF. DNA for the CDR3: TGTGCCAGCAGCCCGGTTGCTAGCGGCAATGAGCAGTTCTTC.

The gene calls are TRBV6-1 and TRBJ2-4; TRBD1 matches 8 bases. Germline values: CDR1 MNHNS, CDR2 SASEGT. CDR3 length equals 18 residues. The V gene end was trimmed by 4 bases and the J gene end by 0 bases; junction bases not matched to a gene: 11. The CDR3 sequence is CASSADRDLPLAKNIQYF. The DNA of the CDR3 is TGTGCCAGCAGTGCGGACAGGGACCTTCCCCTAGCCAAAAACATTCAGTACTTC.

There are a few counts of this clone. The CDR3 nucleotides read TGCGCCAGCAGCCGACAGGGAGGCACTGAAGCTTTCTTT. Its protein is CASSRQGGTEAFF. V usage is TRBV5-1 and J usage is TRBJ1-1; TRBD1 matches 7 bases. Looked up from germline, CDR1 is SGHRS and CDR2 is YFSETQ. The V and J ends lost 4 bases and 4 bases, in that order; junction bases with no gene match: 4. This CDR3 has 13 amino acids.

The chain employs TRBV19 and TRBJ1-2, with 8 bases aligning to TRBD1. Germline V CDR1 and CDR2: LNHDA, SQIVND (reference sequence). V dropped 2 bases and J dropped 1; count of bases not matched to a gene: 3. There are 15 residues in the CDR3. The CDR3 loop is CASSIPGGGNYGYTF. CDR3 DNA sequence: TGTGCCAGTAGTATACCAGGGGGCGGTAACTATGGCTACACCTTC.

With respect to this clone: A read error may account for a junction end that differs from germline. The chain uses TRBV7-9 and TRBJ1-4, with 12 bases identical to TRBD1. CDR3 length: 16 amino acids. Looked up from germline, CDR1 is SEHNR and CDR2 is FQNEAQ (reference sequence). This CDR3 is CSSSLRDRGQREKLFF. CDR3 DNA sequence: TGTTCCAGCAGCTTACGGGACAGGGGGCAGAGAGAAAAACTGTTTTTT.